This TCR beta chain stems from a study of blood T cells in healthy people across ages. About the research overall: About one barcoded beta molecule per two T cells was captured by template switching. Findings and caveats of the study: Since the PBMCs were unsorted, naive and antigen-experienced cells could not be conclusively compared.

The length of the CDR3 is 15 residues. The germline CDR1 and CDR2 sequences are SGHTA and FQGNSA. V was shortened by 5 bases and J by 2 bases, with 12 bases between the two germline ends. In regard to this clonotype: Its target is not known.

For the second PCR, which ran for 7 to 11 cycles, a sample-barcoded 5' primer and a J-beta primer mix were used. From each sample, at least 2.5 million paired-end reads containing CDR3 were obtained. TCRdb independently ran MiXCR on the 5' RACE reads; one entry per CDR3 protein. The table lists about 1,400,000 distinct CDR3 sequences, roughly 40% of them singletons. Healthy Caucasians from Russia aged about 6 to 95 served as donors. This rearrangement joins TRBV7-2 to TRBJ2-2; D is perhaps TRBD1 (6 bases). Source material: blood. The origin of this receptor is a woman aged 18 to 35 in good health. The CDR3 sequence: CASSTRDKNTGELFF. DNA of the CDR3: TGTGCCAGCAGCACCCGGGACAAAAACACCGGGGAGCTGTTTTTT.